This T cell receptor beta chain stems from a study of blood T cell repertoires in COVID-19. Study overall: The origin of the acute and convalescent COVID-19 samples was the United States, Italy and Spain. The cDNA or gDNA used as material had been derived from T cells, B-cell-depleted T cells, or PBMCs.

Authors' analysis steps: Amplification from reference gene primers served as the basis for estimated nucleated cell counts. The assay was immunoSEQ multiplex PCR, and TCRdb's table has in-frame clones only and misses some. V, J and clone size reflect that table, while D and trimming were determined from the DNA. The data contain around 84,000 clones, 70% to 90% of them seen just once; the ten biggest clones take up 15% to 20%. The CDR3 loop spans 14 amino acids. The V and J ends lost 1 base and 7 bases respectively, with 14 bases between them. The germline V gene encodes CDR1 SGHRS and CDR2 YFSETQ. The TCR sequence derives from a man older than 75 with active or convalescent COVID-19. The specimen was peripheral blood. The chain joins TRBV5-1 to TRBJ1-2, with no clear D. The CDR3 spells CASSLNTVDSGYTF. CDR3 coding DNA: TGCGCCAGCAGCTTGAATACGGTCGATTCTGGCTACACCTTC. Full variable domain (outside the CDR3, taken from reference TRBV5-1 and TRBJ1-2): KAGVTQTPRYLIKTRGQQVTLSCSPISGHRSVSWYQQTPGQGLQFLFEYFSETQRNKGNFPGRFSGRQFSNSRSEMNVSTLELGDSALYLCASSLNTVDSGYTFGSGTRLTVV.